A selection of T cell receptor beta chains follows, all from one sample in a study of cytomegalovirus exposure and HLA in healthy donors. The data were produced by immunoSEQ multiplex PCR, yet TCRdb's version contains in-frame clones alone and is incomplete. The sample holds about 140,000 clones; roughly two thirds are singletons and the top ten take approximately 15%. Sequencing was done on a sample of PBMCs. These receptors were obtained from a human donor in good health. Both conserved end residues are part of each CDR3. The order of the fields is CDR3 DNA, CDR3 protein, CDR3 length, D gene, clone size, J gene, V gene. The D gene is left open where the match is weak. The listing skips clone size in some rows; elsewhere it reads once, few, many or a size class.

DNA: TGTGCCAGCAGCTTGGGAGCGGGGGCTGAGCAGTACTTC; CDR3: CASSLGAGAEQYF; length: 13; D: TRBD2; size: few; J: TRBJ2-7; V: TRBV5-6
DNA: TGTGCCAGCATTTCCGAGCCGGGGGGGGGCACAGATACGCAGTATTTT; CDR3: CASISEPGGGTDTQYF; length: 16; D: TRBD2; size: NA; J: TRBJ2-3; V: TRBV28
DNA: TGTGCCAGCAGTCTCGAGAGTTCACCCCTCCACTTT; CDR3: CASSLESSPLHF; length: 12; D: NA; size: NA; J: TRBJ1-6; V: TRBV21-1
DNA: TGTGCCAGCAGCTACAGGGTTAACTATGGCTACACCTTC; CDR3: CASSYRVNYGYTF; length: 13; D: NA; size: NA; J: TRBJ1-2; V: TRBV6-1
DNA: TGTGCCAGTAGTATCGGAGGACAGATCGCGTACGAGCAGTACTTC; CDR3: CASSIGGQIAYEQYF; length: 15; D: NA; size: once; J: TRBJ2-7; V: TRBV19
DNA: TGTGCCAGCAGCTACGAGCGGCAGCCGAATGAAAAACTGTTTTTT; CDR3: CASSYERQPNEKLFF; length: 15; D: NA; size: NA; J: TRBJ1-4; V: TRBV5-4
DNA: TGTGCCAGCAGCCTTAGACAGGGAGATAATCCACCCCTCCACTTT; CDR3: CASSLRQGDNPPLHF; length: 15; D: TRBD1; size: NA; J: TRBJ1-6; V: TRBV7-3
DNA: TGTTCCAGCAGCGGGAAGGGGGCGTACGAGCAGTACTTC; CDR3: CSSSGKGAYEQYF; length: 13; D: NA; size: NA; J: TRBJ2-7; V: TRBV7-9
DNA: TGTGCCATCAGTGAGAAAGTTAGCCAAGAGACCCAGTACTTC; CDR3: CAISEKVSQETQYF; length: 14; D: NA; size: NA; J: TRBJ2-5; V: TRBV10-3
DNA: TGCGCCAGCACCCCGGAGGGGCTAACTGGAAACACCATATATTTT; CDR3: CASTPEGLTGNTIYF; length: 15; D: NA; size: NA; J: TRBJ1-3; V: TRBV5-1